These 13 T cell receptor beta chains were all obtained from the same sample, sequenced in a study of vaccination and CD4 T cells after COVID-19 (dated by TCRdb to the early 2020s). The intended sense of this specimen's treatment or condition label: approximately nine-day PBMC culture with coronavirus spike peptide pools or control peptides (ViraFEST assay). The antigens for these receptors are not known. The library was built by means of PCR. TCRdb lists the instrument as Illumina iSeq 100. DNA from cultured CD4+ T cells was subjected to TCR sequencing with the Oncomine TCR Beta short-read assay at the Johns Hopkins FTIC core. TCRdb's own reprocessing of the public reads used fastp at Q25 and MiXCR and kept productive beta chains. Records with the same CDR3 protein are collapsed into one entry carrying the most frequent genes and DNA. For this sample there are approximately 20,000 distinct CDR3 sequences; around 35% appear just once. The ten top clones hold roughly 5.2% of the sample.

The sequencing used CD4+ T cells from blood, cultured in vitro, collected before SARS-CoV-2 vaccination. All receptors come from a human donor who had recovered from COVID-19.

This clonotype is categorized as medium-sized. The chain couples TRBV6-1 to TRBJ2-5; maybe TRBD1 (5 bases). Germline V CDR1 and CDR2: MNHNS, SASEGT. With 8 bases removed from V and 4 bases from J, the gap between germline ends came to 14 bases. The CDR3 covers 13 residues. Written as DNA, the CDR3 is TGTGCCAGCGACTTTCAGGGTGGAGAGACCCAGTACTTC. Its protein product is CASDFQGGETQYF.

V is TRBV6-2 or TRBV6-3 and J is TRBJ1-1; tentative D call: TRBD1 (5 bases). This CDR3 contains 15 residues. The ends were cut back, 0 bases at V and 1 base at J, with 9 bases in the middle. Germline CDR1 MNHEY, CDR2 SVGEGT. CDR3: CASSYSWQGNTEAFF. In nucleotides, the CDR3 is TGTGCCAGCAGTTACTCGTGGCAGGGGAACACTGAAGCTTTCTTT.

The chain has TRBV27 and TRBJ1-1, with D tentatively TRBD1 (6 bases). This CDR3 region has 17 residues. Trimming took off 1 base at V and 1 base at J, with 16 bases between the two ends. Germline values: CDR1 MNHEY, CDR2 SMNVEV (reference sequence). The CDR3 protein is CASSLYRVYGKNTEAFF. The CDR3 DNA follows: TGTGCCAGCAGTTTATACAGGGTCTACGGTAAGAACACTGAAGCTTTCTTT.

The chain links TRBV5-1 to TRBJ2-7; D ambiguous. Trimming took off 2 bases at V and 3 bases at J, with 6 bases between the two ends. CDR3 length: 12 amino acids. Germline V gene sequence: CDR1 SGHRS, CDR2 YFSETQ. This CDR3 reads CASSLNSYEQYF. The CDR3, as DNA: TGCGCCAGCAGCTTAAACAGCTACGAGCAGTACTTC.

The V call is TRBV7-2, the J call TRBJ2-2; D unresolved. V was trimmed by 4 bases and J by 4 bases, leaving 13 bases between them. The germline CDR1 and CDR2 sequences are SGHTA and FQGNSA. The CDR3 has 15 amino acids. The CDR3 reads CASSSKWAPTGELFF. CDR3 sequence (DNA): TGTGCCAGCAGCTCCAAGTGGGCCCCCACCGGGGAGCTGTTTTTT.

CDR3 region: CASSSTVANTGELFF. The CDR3 DNA is TGCGCCAGCAGCTCGACAGTCGCGAACACCGGGGAGCTGTTTTTT. V is TRBV5-1 and J is TRBJ2-2; a weak D match, TRBD1 (5 bases). CDR3 length: 15 residues. Germline V gene data show CDR1 as SGHRS and CDR2 as YFSETQ. V dropped 3 bases and J dropped 0 bases, with 9 bases sitting between them.

The V and J genes are TRBV6-5 and TRBJ2-3; TRBD1 matches at 7 bases. Germline V gene sequence: CDR1 MNHEY, CDR2 SVGAGI. With 4 bases clipped from V and 4 bases from J, the junction kept 17 bases outside the gene matches. This CDR3 comprises 18 residues. The CDR3 sequence is CASSLARTGLGYPDTQYF. In DNA, the CDR3 is TGTGCCAGCAGTTTAGCCAGGACAGGTTTGGGGTACCCAGATACGCAGTATTTT.

V gene TRBV28 combines with J gene TRBJ2-1; D is possibly TRBD1 or TRBD2 (5 bases each). Germline assignment: CDR1 MDHEN and CDR2 SYDVKM. The CDR3 loop spans 14 amino acids. The V end lost 6 bases, the J end lost 7 bases, and 16 bases lay between the germline ends. The CDR3 DNA follows: TGTGCCAGCAGACCGGCTGGGACGGCAAATGAGCAGTTCTTC. Amino acid sequence: CASRPAGTANEQFF.

This clonotype was observed a single time. The chain links TRBV10-3 to TRBJ2-2; D is perhaps TRBD2 (6 bases). In germline, CDR1 is ENHRY, CDR2 SYGVKD. With 6 bases removed from V and 2 bases from J, the gap between germline ends came to 10 bases. This CDR3 comprises 14 residues. CDR3 protein: CAIRGGANTGELFF. In nucleotides, the CDR3 is TGTGCCATCAGAGGAGGGGCAAACACCGGGGAGCTGTTTTTT.

This clonotype has a handful of counts. The J gene is TRBJ2-5, the V gene TRBV7-9; 12 bases are a match to TRBD2. CDR3 length: 17 residues. The trim removed 3 bases at V and 5 bases at J, leaving 10 bases unmatched. Germline V gene lookup returns CDR1 SEHNR and CDR2 FQNEAQ (reference sequence). In DNA, the CDR3 is TGTGCCAGCAGCTTCGTTGGACTAGCGGGGCCTGGGGAGACCCAGTACTTC. Translating gives CASSFVGLAGPGETQYF.

This clonotype turned up a few times. The rearrangement uses TRBV10-3 and TRBJ1-5; the match to TRBD1 covers 8 bases. V lost 3 bases, J lost 2 bases, and 9 bases stayed unmatched. The CDR3 is made up of 17 amino acids. The germline V gene has CDR1 ENHRY and CDR2 SYGVKD. CDR3 in DNA: TGTGCCATCAGTGATCCCACAGGGGGGGTTGGCAATCAGCCCCAGCATTTT. As protein: CAISDPTGGVGNQPQHF.

This clonotype has just a few counts. The chain recombines TRBV7-2 with TRBJ2-3; 8 nucleotides line up with TRBD2. The V segment lost 3 bases and the J segment 3 bases; nucleotides outside the gene matches: 5. Germline V gives CDR1 SGHTA, CDR2 FQGNSA. This CDR3 comprises 15 residues. The CDR3 bases are TGTGCCAGCAGCTTGAGGCGGGGGGTTACAGATACGCAGTATTTT. It codes for CASSLRRGVTDTQYF. The full variable domain, in which reference TRBV7-2 and TRBJ2-3 provide the parts outside the CDR3, is GAGVSQSPSNKVTEKGKDVELRCDPISGHTALYWYRQSLGQGLEFLIYFQGNSAPDKSGLPSDRFSAERTGGSVSTLTIQRTQQEDSAVYLCASSLRRGVTDTQYFGPGTRLTVL.

The chain is built from TRBV7-9 and TRBJ2-3; 14 nucleotides match TRBD2. The CDR3 covers 15 residues. The germline V gene encodes CDR1 SEHNR and CDR2 FQNEAQ (reference sequence). V dropped 5 bases and J dropped 5; count of bases not matched to a gene: 3. CDR3 nucleotide sequence: TGTGCCAGCAGCCCAGGACTAGCGGGAGGAGATACGCAGTATTTT. Translated, it gives CASSPGLAGGDTQYF.